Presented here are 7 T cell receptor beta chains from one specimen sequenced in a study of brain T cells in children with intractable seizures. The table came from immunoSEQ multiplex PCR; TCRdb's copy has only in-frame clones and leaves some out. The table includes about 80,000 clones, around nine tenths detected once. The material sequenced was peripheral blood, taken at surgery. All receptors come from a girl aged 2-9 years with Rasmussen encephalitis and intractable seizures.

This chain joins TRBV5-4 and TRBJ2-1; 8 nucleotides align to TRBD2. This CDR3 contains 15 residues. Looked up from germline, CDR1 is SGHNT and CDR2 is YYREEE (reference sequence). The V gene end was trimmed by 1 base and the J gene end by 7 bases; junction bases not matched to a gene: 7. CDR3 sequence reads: CASSLRRVAGNEQFF. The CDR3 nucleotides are TGTGCCAGCAGCTTGAGAAGAGTAGCGGGGAATGAGCAGTTCTTC. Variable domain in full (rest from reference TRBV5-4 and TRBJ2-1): ETGVTQSPTHLIKTRGQQVTLRCSSQSGHNTVSWYQQALGQGPQFIFQYYREEENGRGNFPPRFSGLQFPNYSSELNVNALELDDSALYLCASSLRRVAGNEQFFGPGTRLTVL.

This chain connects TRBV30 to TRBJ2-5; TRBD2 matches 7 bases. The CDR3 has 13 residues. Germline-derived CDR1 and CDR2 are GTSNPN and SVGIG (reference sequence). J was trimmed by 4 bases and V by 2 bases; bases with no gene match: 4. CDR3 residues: CAWSTGRAETQYF. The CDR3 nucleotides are TGTGCCTGGAGTACGGGGAGGGCAGAGACCCAGTACTTC.

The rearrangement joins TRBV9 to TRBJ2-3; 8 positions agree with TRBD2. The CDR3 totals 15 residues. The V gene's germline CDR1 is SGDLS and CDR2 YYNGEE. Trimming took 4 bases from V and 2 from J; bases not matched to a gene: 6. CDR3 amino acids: CASSHSGINTDTQYF. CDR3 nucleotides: TGTGCCAGCAGCCATAGCGGGATAAACACAGATACGCAGTATTTT.

The CDR3 spells CASSYSRASGAETQYF. The CDR3, as DNA: TGTGCCAGCAGTTACTCTCGGGCTAGCGGTGCGGAGACCCAGTACTTC. The chain employs TRBV6-5 and TRBJ2-5, with 7 bases identical to TRBD2. This CDR3 is 16 amino acids long. The junction had 9 bases not matched to a gene; V was cut back by 0 bases and J by 5 bases. Germline V gives CDR1 MNHEY, CDR2 SVGAGI.

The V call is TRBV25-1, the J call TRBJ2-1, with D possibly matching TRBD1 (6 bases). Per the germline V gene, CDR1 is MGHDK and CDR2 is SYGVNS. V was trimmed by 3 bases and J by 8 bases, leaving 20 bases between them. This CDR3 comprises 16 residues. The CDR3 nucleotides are TGTGCCAGCAGTGAGGGTGGGGCTAGTGGGGGCCATGAGCAGTTCTTC. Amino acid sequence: CASSEGGASGGHEQFF.

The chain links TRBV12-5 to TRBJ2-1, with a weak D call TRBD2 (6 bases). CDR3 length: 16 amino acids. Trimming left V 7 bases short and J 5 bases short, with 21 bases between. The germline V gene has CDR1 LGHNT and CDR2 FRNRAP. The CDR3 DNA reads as TGTGCTAGTGTGAGATCGGTAAGCGGGCCTAACAATGAGCAGTTCTTC. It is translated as CASVRSVSGPNNEQFF.

The CDR3 is CASSLQGANQPQHF. In nucleotides, the CDR3 is TGTGCCAGCAGCTTACAGGGGGCGAATCAGCCCCAGCATTTT. The genes are TRBV7-9 and TRBJ1-5, with 8 nucleotides matching TRBD1. CDR1 SEHNR and CDR2 FQNEAQ come from the germline V gene (reference sequence). The CDR3 has 14 residues. Trimming cost V 2 bases and J 4 bases; bases outside gene matches: 1.